This TCR beta chain was documented in a study of a mutant IDH1 vaccine in newly diagnosed glioma. The CDR3 is made up of 15 amino acids. The germline V gene encodes CDR1 GTSNPN and CDR2 SVGIG (reference sequence). V gave up 0 bases and J gave up 2 bases, with 10 bases separating them. The protocol was immunoSEQ multiplex PCR, while the TCRdb copy is restricted to in-frame clones and leaves out a portion. The sample has about 54,000 clones; more than 80% are singletons. Regarding time point: baseline, week 1 (first vaccination visit). Treatment defined: pre-vaccination baseline after standard-of-care therapy.

This rearrangement joins TRBV30 to TRBJ2-2; maybe TRBD1 (5 bases). This TCR was sampled from a man aged 18 to 30 with glioma. The sample was PBMCs, taken from a glioma patient treated with radiotherapy, temozolomide or both. For the CDR3, the DNA is TGTGCCTGGAGTGTAGACAGCCTAAACACCGGGGAGCTGTTTTTT. It codes for CAWSVDSLNTGELFF.